The entry that follows covers one T cell receptor beta chain sequence. The antigen is not known. The CDR3 extends over 12 amino acids. Germline V gene data show CDR1 as SGHVS and CDR2 as FQNEAQ. Trimming shortened V by 5 bases and J by 3 bases, and 8 bases separated the two germline ends. This record comes from a study of CD8+ T cells in alopecia areata. Study-level results: Having just one nonresponder leaves the connection between baseline CD8+ expansion and response unresolved. A great number of expanded lesional clones endured in scalp and blood during tofacitinib.

Treatment given: oral pan-JAK inhibitor, 5-10 mg twice daily. CD4+ and CD8+ T cells were sorted from PBMCs. Extraction and reverse transcription of RNA yielded cDNA as the sequencing template. Clones were read by immunoSEQ multiplex PCR, and TCRdb kept only the in-frame ones, dropping some. The sample has 150,000 to 200,000 clones; under 80% are singletons. The sequence derives from a human donor with alopecia areata. This chain uses TRBV7-8 with TRBJ2-7; D call uncertain. The specimen comprised CD4+ T cells sorted from blood, sampled at roughly week 49, from a patient treated with tofacitinib. The CDR3: CASSPGFYEQYF. As DNA, the CDR3 is TGTGCCAGCAGCCCAGGATTCTACGAGCAGTACTTC.